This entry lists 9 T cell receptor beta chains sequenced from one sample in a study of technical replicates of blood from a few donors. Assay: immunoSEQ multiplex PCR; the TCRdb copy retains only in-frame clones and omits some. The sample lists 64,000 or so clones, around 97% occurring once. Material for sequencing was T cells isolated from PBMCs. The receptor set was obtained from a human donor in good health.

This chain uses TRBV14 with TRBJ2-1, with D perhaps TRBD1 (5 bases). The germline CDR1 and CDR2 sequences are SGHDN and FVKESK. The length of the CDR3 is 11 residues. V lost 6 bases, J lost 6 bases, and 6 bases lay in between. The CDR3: CASSQGNEQFF. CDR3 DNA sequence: TGTGCCAGCAGTCAGGGCAATGAGCAGTTCTTC.

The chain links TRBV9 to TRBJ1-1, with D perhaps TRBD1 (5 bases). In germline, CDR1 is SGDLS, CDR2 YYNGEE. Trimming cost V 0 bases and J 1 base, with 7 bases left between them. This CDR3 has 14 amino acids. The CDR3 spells CASSVAGGNTEAFF. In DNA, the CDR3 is TGTGCCAGCAGCGTAGCCGGGGGGAACACTGAAGCTTTCTTT.

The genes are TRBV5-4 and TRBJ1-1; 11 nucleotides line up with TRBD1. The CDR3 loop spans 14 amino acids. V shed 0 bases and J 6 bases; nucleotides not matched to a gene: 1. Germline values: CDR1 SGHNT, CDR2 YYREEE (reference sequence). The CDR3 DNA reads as TGTGCCAGCAGCTTGGGGGGACAGGGGGCTGAAGCTTTCTTT. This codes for CASSLGGQGAEAFF.

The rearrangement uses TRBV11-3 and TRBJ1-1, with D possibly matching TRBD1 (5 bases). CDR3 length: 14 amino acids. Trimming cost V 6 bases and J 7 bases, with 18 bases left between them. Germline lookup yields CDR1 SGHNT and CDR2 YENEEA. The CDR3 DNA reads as TGTGCCAGCAGGGTAGGAGGGGCAGATCGTGAAGCTTTCTTT. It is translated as CASRVGGADREAFF.

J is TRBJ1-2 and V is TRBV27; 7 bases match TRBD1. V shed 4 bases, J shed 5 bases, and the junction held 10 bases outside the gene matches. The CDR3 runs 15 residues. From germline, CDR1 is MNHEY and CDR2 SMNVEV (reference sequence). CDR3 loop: CASSSGADREYGYTF. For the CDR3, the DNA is TGTGCCAGCAGTTCCGGGGCAGACAGGGAGTATGGCTACACCTTC.

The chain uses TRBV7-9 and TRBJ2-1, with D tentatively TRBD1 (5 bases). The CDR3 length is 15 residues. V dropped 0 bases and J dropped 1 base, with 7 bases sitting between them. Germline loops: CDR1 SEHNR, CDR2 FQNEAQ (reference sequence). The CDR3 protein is CASSLATASYNEQFF. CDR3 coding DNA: TGTGCCAGCAGCTTAGCGACAGCTTCCTACAATGAGCAGTTCTTC.

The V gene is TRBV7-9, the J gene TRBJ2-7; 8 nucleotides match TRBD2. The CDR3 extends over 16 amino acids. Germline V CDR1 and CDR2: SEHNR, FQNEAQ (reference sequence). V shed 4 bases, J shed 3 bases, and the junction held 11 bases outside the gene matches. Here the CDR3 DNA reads TGTGCCAGCAGCTCAGGGATCGGGACTAGGGTCTACGAGCAGTACTTC. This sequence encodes CASSSGIGTRVYEQYF.

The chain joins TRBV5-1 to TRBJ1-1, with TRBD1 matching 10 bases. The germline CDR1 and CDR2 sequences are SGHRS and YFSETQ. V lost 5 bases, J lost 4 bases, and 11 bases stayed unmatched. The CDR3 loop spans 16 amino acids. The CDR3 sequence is CASSFSVGTGATEAFF. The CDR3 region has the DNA TGCGCCAGCAGTTTTTCCGTCGGGACAGGGGCCACTGAAGCTTTCTTT.

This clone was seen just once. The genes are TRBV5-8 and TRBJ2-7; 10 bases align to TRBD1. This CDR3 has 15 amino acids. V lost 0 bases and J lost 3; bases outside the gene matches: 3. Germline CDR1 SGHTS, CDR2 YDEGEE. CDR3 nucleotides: TGTGCCAGCAGCTTGGGGGGGGACAGGGGCTACGAGCAGTACTTC. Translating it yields CASSLGGDRGYEQYF.